Each of the 7 T cell receptor beta chains below was sequenced from the same sample in a study of T cell repertoires in cytomegalovirus infection. Their specific antigens are unknown. MiXCR was run by TCRdb on the reads, yielding one entry per CDR3 protein. The sample includes around 55,000 distinct CDR3 sequences, around 18% seen only once; the top ten take more than 25%. The sequenced sample was CD8+ T cells from cultured PBMCs, obtained from culture after CMV antigen stimulation. These receptors came from a human donor in good health (CMV status not recorded). Some clones in this sample may be carry-over from other donors' samples.

In its sample, this clonotype was seen a few times. The chain carries TRBV4-3 and TRBJ1-6, with no clear D. Germline assignment: CDR1 LGHNA and CDR2 YSLEER. The CDR3 consists of 17 residues. V was trimmed by 3 bases and J by 2 bases, leaving 14 bases between them. The CDR3 loop is CASSHLSSVTYNSPLHF. The CDR3 DNA is TGCGCCAGCAGCCACTTAAGTTCAGTGACCTATAATTCACCCCTCCACTTT.

The chain combines TRBV2 with TRBJ2-7, with unresolved D. Trimming pared 0 bases from V and 1 base from J, leaving 7 bases between. The CDR3 spans 14 residues. Germline-derived CDR1 and CDR2 are SNHLY and FYNNEI. The CDR3 reads CASSEAASSYEQYF. The CDR3 DNA reads TGTGCCAGCAGTGAAGCGGCCAGTTCCTACGAGCAGTACTTC.

This chain joins TRBV27 and TRBJ2-7; D unresolved. The CDR3 runs to 13 residues. The V gene's germline CDR1 is MNHEY and CDR2 SMNVEV (reference sequence). V was cut by 1 base and J by 2 bases, with 6 bases left in between. The CDR3, as DNA: TGTGCCAGCAGTTTATACCCAACCTACGAGCAGTACTTC. It specifies CASSLYPTYEQYF.

The J gene is TRBJ2-5, the V gene TRBV12-3 or TRBV12-4; D unresolved. The CDR3 contains 14 residues. Trimming left V 4 bases short and J 4 bases short, with 13 bases between. In nucleotides, the CDR3 is TGTGCCAGCAGTTACGTTGTAGCCCTAGAGACCCAGTACTTC. The encoded protein is CASSYVVALETQYF.

The chain recombines TRBV7-2 with TRBJ2-7, with TRBD1 as a possible D gene (6 bases). This CDR3 is 13 amino acids long. The ends were cut back, 3 bases at V and 6 bases at J, with 12 bases in the middle. CDR1 is SGHTA, CDR2 FQGNSA, per germline. As DNA, the CDR3 is TGTGCCAGCAGCTTTGCAGGGGCGGTCGAGCAGTACTTC. It specifies CASSFAGAVEQYF.

The gene calls are TRBV7-2 and TRBJ2-1, with 11 bases that match TRBD2. J was trimmed by 6 bases and V by 2 bases; bases with no gene match: 3. The V gene's germline CDR1 is SGHTA and CDR2 FQGNSA. CDR3 length equals 15 residues. The CDR3 spells CASSLSLAGANEQFF. DNA for the CDR3: TGTGCCAGCAGCTTATCACTAGCGGGGGCCAATGAGCAGTTCTTC.

The V call is TRBV4-1, the J call TRBJ2-7, with TRBD2 identical over 7 bases. V was clipped by 1 base and J by 2 bases; unmatched bases: 5. CDR3 length: 15 amino acids. CDR1 MGHRA and CDR2 YSYEKL come from the germline V gene. In nucleotides, the CDR3 is TGCGCCAGCAGCCAAGCCTCCGGGACTACCTACGAGCAGTACTTC. Translating gives CASSQASGTTYEQYF.